This T cell receptor beta chain was observed in a study of blood T cells in healthy people across ages. Background on the study: Researchers report that template switching captured about one barcoded beta molecule per two T cells.

On this clonotype itself: Its antigen is undetermined.

A sample-barcoded 5' primer and a J-beta primer mix were used in a second PCR of roughly 6 to 11 cycles. TCRdb ran MiXCR on the 5' RACE reads and lists one entry per CDR3 protein. This sample has roughly 730,000 distinct CDR3 sequences; about 61% occur once, and the top ten carry 20% to 30%. CDR3 length equals 17 residues. Between the trimmed V and J ends, which lost 1 base and 2 bases, there was a span of 15 bases. The germline V gene encodes CDR1 MGHRA and CDR2 YSYEKL. Study-wide points: Per million T cells, the diversity of TCR beta decreased roughly linearly as age advanced. Because sorting was not performed, PBMCs prevented conclusive naive versus antigen-experienced comparison.

The sequencing sample was made of blood. V is TRBV4-1 and J is TRBJ2-1; D unclear. The receptor was isolated from a middle-aged man in good health. Here the CDR3 reads CASSQGEVGGAYNEQFF. CDR3 sequence (DNA): TGCGCCAGCAGCCAAGGGGAAGTAGGTGGGGCCTACAATGAGCAGTTCTTC.